Listed here are 7 T cell receptor beta chains from one sample, sequenced in a study of T cell responses to AZD1222 COVID-19 vaccine. Data came from immunoSEQ multiplex PCR; TCRdb stores just in-frame clones and leaves some out. Seen here are 75,000 to 100,000 clones, about 88% observed once, and the top ten hold 1.6%. Sample: peripheral blood, taken on day 0 of AZD1222 vaccination. All receptors derive from an adult in good health.

This clone was picked up one time. This chain joins TRBV3-1 (or the pseudogene TRBV3-2) and TRBJ1-1; no definite D call. This CDR3 spans 14 amino acids. V lost 0 bases and J 7 bases, leaving 12 bases between the germline ends. Per germline, CDR1 LGHDT and CDR2 YNNKEL (reference sequence). CDR3 protein: CASSQENNRNEAFF. CDR3 sequence (DNA): TGTGCCAGCAGCCAAGAAAACAATAGGAATGAAGCTTTCTTT.

V is TRBV13 and J is TRBJ2-7; D possibly matches TRBD1 or TRBD2 (5 bases each). Between the trimmed V and J ends, which lost 1 base and 7 bases, there was a span of 23 bases. Looked up from germline, CDR1 is PRHDT and CDR2 is FYEKMQ (reference sequence). The CDR3 totals 17 residues. The DNA of the CDR3 is TGTGCCAGCAGCTTAGTCGGGGCAGGGAAATTGAGTTGGGAGCAGTACTTC. It yields the protein CASSLVGAGKLSWEQYF.

The rearrangement joins TRBV9 to TRBJ1-2; D gene uncertain. V dropped 6 bases and J dropped 2 bases, with 14 bases sitting between them. The V gene's germline CDR1 is SGDLS and CDR2 YYNGEE. CDR3 length: 14 amino acids. CDR3 region: CASNLGGRNYGYTF. The CDR3 DNA follows: TGTGCCAGCAACTTGGGAGGCAGGAACTATGGCTACACCTTC.

The gene calls are TRBV3-1 (or the pseudogene TRBV3-2) and TRBJ1-1; no definite D call. V was pared by 2 bases and J by 4 bases, with 8 bases between. This CDR3 has 13 amino acids. CDR1 is LGHDT and CDR2 is YNNKEL in the germline V gene (reference sequence). This CDR3 reads CASSQNRGTEAFF. CDR3 nucleotides: TGTGCCAGCAGCCAAAACAGAGGCACTGAAGCTTTCTTT.

J is TRBJ2-1 and V is TRBV11-2, with TRBD2 matching over 10 bases. This CDR3 has 16 amino acids. Trimming cost V 5 bases and J 9 bases; bases outside gene matches: 13. Germline assignment: CDR1 SGHAT and CDR2 FQNNGV. CDR3 amino acids: CASSLTGTSVTREQFF. CDR3 DNA sequence: TGTGCCAGCAGCCTAACCGGGACTAGCGTAACTCGTGAGCAGTTCTTC.

The chain has TRBV6-4 and TRBJ1-1, with D maybe TRBD1 (6 bases). The CDR3 runs to 13 residues. Germline assignment: CDR1 MRHNA and CDR2 SNTAGT. V was pared by 8 bases and J by 3 bases, with 13 bases between. The CDR3 DNA sequence: TGTGCCAGCGCAACAGGGCTAGACACTGAAGCTTTCTTT. Amino acids: CASATGLDTEAFF.

J is TRBJ2-3 and V is TRBV19, with TRBD2 matching over 8 bases. The V gene's germline CDR1 is LNHDA and CDR2 SQIVND (reference sequence). The CDR3 contains 16 residues. V lost 3 bases, J lost 0 bases, and 5 bases stayed unmatched. CDR3 nucleotides: TGTGCCAGTAGTATTAGACTAGCGACTAGCACAGATACGCAGTATTTT. Protein: CASSIRLATSTDTQYF. Complete variable domain (other parts from reference TRBV19 and TRBJ2-3): DGGITQSPKYLFRKEGQNVTLSCEQNLNHDAMYWYRQDPGQGLRLIYYSQIVNDFQKGDIAEGYSVSREKKESFPLTVTSAQKNPTAFYLCASSIRLATSTDTQYFGPGTRLTVL.